Each of the 22 T cell receptor beta chains below was sequenced from the same sample in a study of blood T cell repertoires in COVID-19. Some clones are missing from TCRdb's copy, which holds only in-frame ones; the method was immunoSEQ multiplex PCR. Among 120,000 or so clones listed, 87% were seen once. The sample comprised peripheral blood. These receptors all stem from a human donor in a cohort sampled during active COVID-19.

This chain uses TRBV7-2 with TRBJ2-4; 10 bases are shared with TRBD1. Losses at the gene ends were 4 bases for V and 2 bases for J; bases not matched to a gene: 5. This CDR3 is 16 amino acids long. The germline CDR1 and CDR2 sequences are SGHTA and FQGNSA. Here the CDR3 DNA reads TGTGCCAGCAGCTCACCGGGACAGGGGCCCAAAAACATTCAGTACTTC. It yields the protein CASSSPGQGPKNIQYF.

This chain uses TRBV2 with TRBJ1-1, with D tentatively TRBD1 (6 bases). The germline V and J ends were trimmed by 6 bases and 4 bases, with 15 bases remaining between them. In germline, CDR1 is SNHLY, CDR2 FYNNEI. There are 14 residues in the CDR3. The CDR3 bases are TGTGCCAGCAGCCCAGAGGGGGTGAGCACTGAAGCTTTCTTT. This gives the protein CASSPEGVSTEAFF. Together with reference TRBV2 and TRBJ1-1, the CDR3 gives the full variable domain: EPEVTQTPSHQVTQMGQEVILRCVPISNHLYFYWYRQILGQKVEFLVSFYNNEISEKSEIFDDQFSVERPDGSNFTLKIRSTKLEDSAMYFCASSPEGVSTEAFFGQGTRLTVV.

V gene TRBV6-5 combines with J gene TRBJ1-1; no reliable D call. Trimming shortened V by 10 bases and J by 4 bases, and 16 bases separated the two germline ends. Germline V gene sequence: CDR1 MNHEY, CDR2 SVGAGI. The CDR3 covers 13 residues. Here the CDR3 reads CATLEGAGTEAFF. The CDR3 nucleotides are TGTGCCACCTTGGAGGGCGCGGGCACTGAAGCTTTCTTT.

The rearrangement uses TRBV6-5 and TRBJ2-5; 8 bases agree with TRBD2. Unmatched junction bases numbered 3, after V lost 5 bases and J lost 4 bases. Germline CDR1 and CDR2: MNHEY and SVGAGI. This CDR3 comprises 13 residues. The CDR3 DNA follows: TGTGCCAGCAGTCCAGCGGGAGCAGAGACCCAGTACTTC. This sequence encodes CASSPAGAETQYF.

Note on this clone: This CDR3 is missing its conserved last phenylalanine or tryptophan, likely due to a read error. The CDR3 region has the DNA TGTGCCAGCAGCCACCGACGGGACAGGGTGGTCCTGACTTCC. This sequence encodes CASSHRRDRVVLTS. This chain connects TRBV11-2 to TRBJ2-6; TRBD1 matches at 9 bases. Losses at the gene ends were 5 bases for V and 13 bases for J; bases not matched to a gene: 9. The CDR3 runs to 14 residues. Germline values: CDR1 SGHAT, CDR2 FQNNGV.

The V gene is TRBV11-2, the J gene TRBJ2-7; 8 positions match TRBD1. The J segment lost 5 bases and the V segment lost 0 bases, leaving 0 bases of the junction unmatched. The CDR3 is 13 amino acids. Germline V gene sequence: CDR1 SGHAT, CDR2 FQNNGV. CDR3 sequence reads: CASSLDRGHEQYF. Written as DNA, the CDR3 is TGTGCCAGCAGCTTAGACAGGGGGCACGAGCAGTACTTC.

The rearrangement links TRBV27 to TRBJ2-7, with 14 bases lining up with TRBD2. With 8 bases clipped from V and 5 bases from J, the junction kept 5 bases outside the gene matches. This CDR3 spans 14 amino acids. Germline assignment: CDR1 MNHEY and CDR2 SMNVEV (reference sequence). CDR3 in DNA: TGTGCCAGCGGGATGACTAGCGGGAGGGACGAGCAGTACTTC. This translates into CASGMTSGRDEQYF.

This clone was counted a single time. This chain links TRBV6-4 with TRBJ2-3; D unresolved. V was cut by 0 bases and J by 2 bases, with 15 bases left in between. Germline V CDR1 and CDR2: MRHNA, SNTAGT. The CDR3 sequence is 17 residues long. The CDR3: CASSDSGDPASTDTQYF. CDR3 sequence (DNA): TGTGCCAGCAGTGACTCAGGAGACCCCGCTTCCACAGATACGCAGTATTTT.

J is TRBJ2-5 and V is TRBV6-5; 8 positions match TRBD1. CDR1 and CDR2 from the germline V gene are MNHEY and SVGAGI. CDR3 length: 13 residues. Trimming removed 4 bases from V and 6 bases from J; junction bases left unmatched: 4. The CDR3 DNA follows: TGTGCCAGCAGTTCGACAGGGGTAAAGACCCAGTACTTC. Protein product: CASSSTGVKTQYF.

V and J are TRBV6-5 and TRBJ2-3, with 8 positions matching TRBD1. J gave up 3 bases and V 10 bases, and 9 bases lay outside the gene matches. The CDR3 sequence is 14 residues long. Germline values: CDR1 MNHEY, CDR2 SVGAGI. CDR3 DNA: TGTGCCACCCTTTCCAGACAGGGGACAGATACGCAGTATTTT. Its translation: CATLSRQGTDTQYF.

This clone has a single count. The chain recombines TRBV18 with TRBJ1-1; 9 positions match TRBD1. Per the germline V gene, CDR1 is KGHSH and CDR2 is LQKENI. Trimming cost V 1 base and J 0 bases; bases outside gene matches: 9. This CDR3 region has 18 residues. CDR3 sequence reads: CASSPLITGGQLNTEAFF. In DNA, the CDR3 is TGTGCCAGCTCACCACTCATAACAGGGGGCCAACTGAACACTGAAGCTTTCTTT.

CDR3 in DNA: TGTGCCAGCAGTCTTGAGTATTTTGGCTACACCTTC. Translation gives CASSLEYFGYTF. This sequence joins TRBV6-5 and TRBJ1-2; D ambiguous. Trimming took 5 bases from V and 7 from J, leaving 11 bases between them. The CDR3 loop spans 12 amino acids. The germline CDR1 and CDR2 sequences are MNHEY and SVGAGI.

This clone was counted only a few times. J is TRBJ2-1 and V is TRBV27, with 14 bases lining up with TRBD2. Germline V gene data show CDR1 as MNHEY and CDR2 as SMNVEV (reference sequence). This CDR3 contains 17 residues. V was clipped by 2 bases and J by 6 bases; unmatched bases: 6. The CDR3 sequence: CASSLGLAGGSVNEQFF. CDR3 DNA sequence: TGTGCCAGCAGTTTAGGACTAGCGGGAGGTTCGGTCAATGAGCAGTTCTTC.

V usage is TRBV7-9 and J usage is TRBJ2-7, with D maybe TRBD2 (6 bases). CDR3 length: 13 amino acids. With 7 bases removed from V and 3 bases from J, the gap between germline ends came to 13 bases. Germline values: CDR1 SEHNR, CDR2 FQNEAQ (reference sequence). The CDR3 nucleotides are TGTGCCAGCAAAAGTAGCGGAAACTACGAGCAGTACTTC. Protein product: CASKSSGNYEQYF.

The chain is built from TRBV11-2 and TRBJ1-1, with no clear D. Trimming pared 5 bases from V and 5 bases from J, leaving 9 bases between. This CDR3 region has 12 residues. The germline V gene has CDR1 SGHAT and CDR2 FQNNGV. CDR3 DNA: TGTGCCAGCAGCCTAGCCGGGACTGAAGCTTTCTTT. This translates into CASSLAGTEAFF.

The V gene is TRBV5-1, the J gene TRBJ2-1; TRBD2 aligns across 11 bases. This CDR3 spans 17 amino acids. In germline, CDR1 is SGHRS, CDR2 YFSETQ. With V trimmed by 4 bases and J by 6 bases, 12 bases remained unmatched. This CDR3 is CASSAEAIAGGLNEQFF. In DNA form, the CDR3 reads TGCGCCAGCAGCGCAGAGGCAATAGCGGGAGGGCTCAATGAGCAGTTCTTC.

This clone was counted once. V usage is TRBV6-6 and J usage is TRBJ2-5, with 13 nucleotides matching TRBD2. Trimming at V came to 6 bases and at J to 1 base, leaving 5 bases not matched to a gene. The CDR3 runs to 16 residues. The V gene's germline CDR1 is MNHNY and CDR2 SVGAGI (reference sequence). CDR3 sequence reads: CASRSGTSGAQETQYF. The CDR3, as DNA: TGTGCCAGCAGATCCGGGACTAGCGGGGCCCAAGAGACCCAGTACTTC.

This chain connects TRBV29-1 to TRBJ1-4; D unclear. From germline, CDR1 is SQVTM and CDR2 ANQGSEA. The CDR3 covers 14 residues. V was pared by 4 bases and J by 0 bases, with 9 bases between. CDR3 sequence: CSVGGSATNEKLFF. The CDR3 coding sequence is TGCAGCGTTGGCGGGAGTGCAACTAATGAAAAACTGTTTTTT. Based on the CDR3 plus reference TRBV29-1 and TRBJ1-4, the full variable domain is SAVISQKPSRDICQRGTSLTIQCQVDSQVTMMFWYRQQPGQSLTLIATANQGSEATYESGFVIDKFPISRPNLTFSTLTVSNMSPEDSSIYLCSVGGSATNEKLFFGSGTQLSVL.

This chain uses TRBV5-1 with TRBJ2-5; D gene unclear. The CDR3 runs 14 residues. The V gene's germline CDR1 is SGHRS and CDR2 YFSETQ. The ends were cut back, 2 bases at V and 0 bases at J, with 8 bases in the middle. The DNA for the CDR3 is TGCGCCAGCAGCTTCCTAGGAGACCAAGAGACCCAGTACTTC. As protein: CASSFLGDQETQYF.

The chain uses TRBV6-1 and TRBJ2-5, with D tentatively TRBD1 (6 bases). The length of the CDR3 is 13 residues. Germline CDR1 is MNHNS and CDR2 is SASEGT. The V end lost 4 bases, the J end lost 4 bases, and 10 bases lay between the germline ends. In DNA, the CDR3 is TGTGCCAGCAGTGGACAGGTGGGAGAGACCCAGTACTTC. Protein: CASSGQVGETQYF.

V usage is TRBV12-3 or TRBV12-4 and J usage is TRBJ1-1; D not resolved. CDR3 length equals 13 residues. Trimming pared 6 bases from V and 1 base from J, leaving 9 bases between. The chain's CDR3 is CASSVGRNTEAFF. CDR3 DNA: TGTGCCAGCAGCGTTGGGAGGAACACTGAAGCTTTCTTT.

This chain uses TRBV5-1 with TRBJ2-1; 10 bases match TRBD2. The CDR3 totals 16 residues. The V gene's germline CDR1 is SGHRS and CDR2 YFSETQ. V dropped 2 bases and J dropped 4; count of bases not matched to a gene: 6. CDR3 residues: CASSFLGLAAYNEQFF. CDR3 in DNA: TGCGCCAGCAGCTTCCTTGGACTAGCGGCTTACAATGAGCAGTTCTTC.